This T cell receptor beta chain came from a study of T cells in Graves' hyperthyroidism and ophthalmopathy. Study results and limitations: A model built on 13 V-J features separated ophthalmopathy from stable hyperthyroidism.

The CDR3 consists of 13 residues. V lost 4 bases, J lost 5 bases, and 6 bases lay in between. The germline V gene encodes CDR1 SGHTA and CDR2 FQGTGA. This clonotype was seen repeatedly, ten times or more. Its specificity is unknown. Amplified TCR beta CDR3 regions came from RNA transcripts. When the TCR CDR3 underwent first-round RT-PCR, the HTBI primer set was used. TCRdb analysed the multiplex PCR reads with MiXCR anew, one entry per CDR3 protein. Altogether around 580,000 distinct CDR3 sequences are present, under 60% being singletons, with the ten largest covering approximately 8.4%. For Graves' hyperthyroidism to be stable, ophthalmopathy could not progress within 18 months. Exclusions: uncontrolled infection, other autoimmune disease, pregnancy, lactation. The diagnoses drew upon clinical symptoms, serum thyroxine and TRAb, thyroid ultrasound and orbital computed tomography.

V usage is TRBV7-3 and J usage is TRBJ2-6; D unresolved. Sequencing was carried out using peripheral blood or thyroid tissue (not recorded which). The TCR was taken from a young woman with Graves' hyperthyroidism. Here the CDR3 DNA reads TGTGCCAGCAGCTCGCGGCGGGCCAACGTCCTGACTTTC. It specifies CASSSRRANVLTF.